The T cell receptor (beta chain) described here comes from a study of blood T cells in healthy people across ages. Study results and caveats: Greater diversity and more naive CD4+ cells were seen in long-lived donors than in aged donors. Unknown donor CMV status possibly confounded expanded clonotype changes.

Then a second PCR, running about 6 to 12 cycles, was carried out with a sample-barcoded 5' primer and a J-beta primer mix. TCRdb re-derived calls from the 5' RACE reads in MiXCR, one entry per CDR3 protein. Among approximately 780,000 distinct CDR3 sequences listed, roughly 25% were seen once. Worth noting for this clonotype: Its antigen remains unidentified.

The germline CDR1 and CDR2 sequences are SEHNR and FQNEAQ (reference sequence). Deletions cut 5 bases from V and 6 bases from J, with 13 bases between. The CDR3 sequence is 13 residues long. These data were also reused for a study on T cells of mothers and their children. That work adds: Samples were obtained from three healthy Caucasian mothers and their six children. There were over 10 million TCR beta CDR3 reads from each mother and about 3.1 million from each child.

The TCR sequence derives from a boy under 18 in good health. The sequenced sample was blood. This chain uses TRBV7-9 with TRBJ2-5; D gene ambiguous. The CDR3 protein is CASSIEARKTQYF. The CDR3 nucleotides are TGTGCCAGCAGCATCGAGGCACGGAAGACCCAGTACTTC. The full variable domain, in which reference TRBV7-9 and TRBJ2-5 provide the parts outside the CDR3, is DTGVSQNPRHKITKRGQNVTFRCDPISEHNRLYWYRQTLGQGPEFLTYFQNEAQLEKSRLLSDRFSAERPKGSFSTLEIQRTEQGDSAMYLCASSIEARKTQYFGPGTRLLVL.